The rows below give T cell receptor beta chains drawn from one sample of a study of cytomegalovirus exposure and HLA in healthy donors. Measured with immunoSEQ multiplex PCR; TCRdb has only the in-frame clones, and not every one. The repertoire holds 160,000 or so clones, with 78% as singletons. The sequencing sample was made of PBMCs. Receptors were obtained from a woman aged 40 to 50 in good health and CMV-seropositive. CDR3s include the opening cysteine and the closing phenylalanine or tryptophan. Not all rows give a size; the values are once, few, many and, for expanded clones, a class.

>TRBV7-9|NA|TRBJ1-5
CSSSSQAQGAIQPQHF
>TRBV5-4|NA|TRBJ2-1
CASSLDPGTGNEQFF
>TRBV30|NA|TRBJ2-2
CAWRFPPGVRTGELFF
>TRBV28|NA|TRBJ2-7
CASSLPGVGTSYEQYF
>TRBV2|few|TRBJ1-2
CATTLGRQGSGYGYTF
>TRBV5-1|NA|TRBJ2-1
CASRLGDSGGTGEQFF
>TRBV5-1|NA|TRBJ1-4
CASSLSQLNEKLFF
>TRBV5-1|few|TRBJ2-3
CASSSRGTSTDTQYF
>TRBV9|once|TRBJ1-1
CASSVDMNTEAFF
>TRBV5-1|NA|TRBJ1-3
CASSLGLGRTNSGNTIYF
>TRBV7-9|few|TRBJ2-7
CSSRGQGTYEQYF
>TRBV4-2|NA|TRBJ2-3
CASSQDGAHTDTQYF
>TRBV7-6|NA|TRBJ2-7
CASSLEAGSSYEQYF
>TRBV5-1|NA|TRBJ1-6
CASSLVESGNSPLHF
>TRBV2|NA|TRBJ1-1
CASSDRQSGTEAFF
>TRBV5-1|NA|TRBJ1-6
CASSSRALLTGNNSPLHF
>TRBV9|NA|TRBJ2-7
CASSVAGHPYEQYF
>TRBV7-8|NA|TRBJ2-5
CASSLAPTGGIETQYF
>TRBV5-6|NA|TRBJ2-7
CASSFGTGGQGYEQYF
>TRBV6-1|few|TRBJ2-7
CASSQARQGSRSGYF
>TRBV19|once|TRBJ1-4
CASRPRGSKEKLFF
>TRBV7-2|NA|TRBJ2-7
CASSLSWGLAAYEQYF
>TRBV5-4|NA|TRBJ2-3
CASSLTPSTDTQYF
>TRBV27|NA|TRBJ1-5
CASSLVSGVQQPQHF
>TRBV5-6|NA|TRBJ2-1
CASSWQGVSNEQFF
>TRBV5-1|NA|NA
CASSPDGEYEQYF
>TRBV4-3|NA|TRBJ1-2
CASSQEASGKYGYTF
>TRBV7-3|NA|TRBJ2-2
CASSTGLVAGELFF
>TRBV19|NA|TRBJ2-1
CASSTPRTGYGNEQFF
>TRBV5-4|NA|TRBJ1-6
CASSQGQWDSPLHF
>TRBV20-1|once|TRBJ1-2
CSARQGYGYTF
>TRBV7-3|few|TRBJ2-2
CASRPRVSRGNTGELFF
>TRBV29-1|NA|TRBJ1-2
CSVEDGSSRGFGYTF
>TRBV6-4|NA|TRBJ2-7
CASSDNRYEQYF
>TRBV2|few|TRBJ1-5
CASSETGRGNQPQHF
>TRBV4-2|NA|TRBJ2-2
CASSQAGAGELFF
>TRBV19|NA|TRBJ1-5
CASTPPRSGSNQPQHF
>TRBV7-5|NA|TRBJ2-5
CARSLGLAGGGQYF
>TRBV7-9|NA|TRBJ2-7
CASTRGDRAYEQYF
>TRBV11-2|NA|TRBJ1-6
CASSPQQDSNSPLHF
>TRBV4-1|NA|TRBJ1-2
CASSQSSAGGYTF
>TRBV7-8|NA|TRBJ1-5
CASSLEGGTPWVQPQHF
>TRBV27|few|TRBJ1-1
CASSFRQFFMNTEAFF
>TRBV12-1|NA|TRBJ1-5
CASTVHSNQPQHF
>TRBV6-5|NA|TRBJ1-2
CASRGSGTNYGYTF
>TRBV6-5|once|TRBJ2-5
CASSRGQETQYF
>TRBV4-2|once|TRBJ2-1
CASSPIPGLAATNEQFF
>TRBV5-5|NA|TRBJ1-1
CASSFRVQMNTEAFF
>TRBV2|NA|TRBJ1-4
CASLSDRANEKLFF
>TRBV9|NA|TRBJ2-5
CASSGISGGQETQYF
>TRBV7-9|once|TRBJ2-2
CASSLVRTLPPGELFF
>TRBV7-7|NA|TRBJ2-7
CASSAEGQGAKQYF
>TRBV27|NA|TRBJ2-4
CASSLGGQTSQYF